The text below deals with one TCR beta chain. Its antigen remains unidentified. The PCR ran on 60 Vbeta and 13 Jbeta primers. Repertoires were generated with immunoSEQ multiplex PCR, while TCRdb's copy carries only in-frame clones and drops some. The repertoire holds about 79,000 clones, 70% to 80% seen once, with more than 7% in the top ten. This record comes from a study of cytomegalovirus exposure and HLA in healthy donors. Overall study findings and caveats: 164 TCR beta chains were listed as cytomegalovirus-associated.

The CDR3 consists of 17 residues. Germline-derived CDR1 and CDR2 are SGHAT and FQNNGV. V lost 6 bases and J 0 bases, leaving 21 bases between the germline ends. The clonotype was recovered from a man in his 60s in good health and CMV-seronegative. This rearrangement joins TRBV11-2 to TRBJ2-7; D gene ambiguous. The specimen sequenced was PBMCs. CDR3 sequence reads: CASSSNTIQTHSYEQYF. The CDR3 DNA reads TGTGCCAGCAGTTCAAACACAATACAAACCCACTCCTACGAGCAGTACTTC.